Listed below are T cell receptor beta chains from one sample, sequenced in a study of shared clonotypes between healthy human individuals. Data came from immunoSEQ multiplex PCR; TCRdb stores just in-frame clones and leaves some out. This sample has around 980,000 clones, with 75% to 85% found just once. The sequenced material came from memory CD4+ T cells from PBMCs. The receptors originated from a man between 18 and 29 years old in good health. Some clones in this sample may be carry-over from other donors' samples. The CDR3 runs from the conserved cysteine through the conserved F or W. Fields, in order: D gene, clone size, V gene, CDR3 length, J gene, CDR3 protein, CDR3 DNA. D genes are given only for firm matches. Clone size is shown for a subset of rows, as once, few, many or a class of expanded clone.

d_call: .; clone_size: .; v_call: TRBV5-1; cdr3_length: 14; j_call: TRBJ2-3; cdr3_aa: CASSPSTGTDTQYF; cdr3_nt: TGCGCCAGCAGCCCCTCGACTGGCACAGATACGCAGTATTTT
d_call: TRBD1; clone_size: once; v_call: TRBV7-8; cdr3_length: 13; j_call: TRBJ1-1; cdr3_aa: CASSPRTGTEAFF; cdr3_nt: TGTGCCAGCAGCCCCAGGACAGGGACTGAAGCTTTCTTT
d_call: TRBD2; clone_size: .; v_call: TRBV18; cdr3_length: 18; j_call: TRBJ2-3; cdr3_aa: CASSPLAGGFTSTDTQYF; cdr3_nt: TGTGCCAGCTCACCACTAGCGGGAGGTTTTACTAGCACAGATACGCAGTATTTT
d_call: TRBD2; clone_size: .; v_call: TRBV7-6; cdr3_length: 18; j_call: TRBJ2-7; cdr3_aa: CASSAGGLAEKGRYEQYF; cdr3_nt: TGTGCCAGCAGCGCAGGAGGACTAGCCGAAAAAGGTCGCTACGAGCAGTACTTC
d_call: TRBD2; clone_size: .; v_call: TRBV5-6; cdr3_length: 13; j_call: TRBJ2-7; cdr3_aa: CASSSTGRDEQYF; cdr3_nt: TGTGCCAGCAGCTCGACCGGGAGGGACGAGCAGTACTTC
d_call: .; clone_size: .; v_call: TRBV28; cdr3_length: 14; j_call: TRBJ1-5; cdr3_aa: CASSLFQSNQPQHF; cdr3_nt: TGTGCCAGCAGTTTATTCCAGAGCAATCAGCCCCAGCATTTT
d_call: .; clone_size: many; v_call: TRBV7-2; cdr3_length: 14; j_call: TRBJ1-2; cdr3_aa: CASSLVVGRDGYTF; cdr3_nt: TGTGCCAGCAGCTTAGTCGTCGGCAGGGACGGCTACACCTTC
d_call: .; clone_size: .; v_call: TRBV6-6; cdr3_length: 16; j_call: TRBJ2-2; cdr3_aa: CASSSNFGGRTGELFF; cdr3_nt: TGTGCCAGCAGTTCCAACTTCGGGGGAAGGACCGGGGAGCTGTTTTTT
d_call: .; clone_size: once; v_call: TRBV28; cdr3_length: 16; j_call: TRBJ2-7; cdr3_aa: CASRRRFEDYAYEQYF; cdr3_nt: TGTGCCAGCAGACGACGCTTCGAGGACTACGCCTACGAGCAGTACTTC
d_call: .; clone_size: .; v_call: TRBV28; cdr3_length: 14; j_call: TRBJ1-2; cdr3_aa: CASSIRTANYGYTF; cdr3_nt: TGTGCCAGCAGTATCAGGACAGCTAACTATGGCTACACCTTC
d_call: .; clone_size: once; v_call: TRBV6-1; cdr3_length: 15; j_call: TRBJ1-1; cdr3_aa: CASRSDFIQGTEAFF; cdr3_nt: TGTGCCAGCAGATCGGATTTTATACAGGGCACTGAAGCTTTCTTT
d_call: .; clone_size: .; v_call: TRBV18; cdr3_length: 16; j_call: TRBJ1-5; cdr3_aa: CASSPQGPISNQPQHF; cdr3_nt: TGTGCCAGCTCCCCGCAAGGTCCAATTAGCAATCAGCCCCAGCATTTT